The clone carrying this T cell receptor beta chain appeared a few times. The antigen is unknown. The sample is drawn from a study of CD8+ T cells in alopecia areata. Trimming stripped 5 bases from V and 4 bases from J, with 23 bases between. This CDR3 has 17 residues. Germline V gene sequence: CDR1 LGHNT, CDR2 FRNRAP. The study's findings and limits: It was lesional scalp, especially alopecia totalis/universalis, that showed higher clonality than normal scalp.

In each case, RNA was isolated and then reverse transcribed into cDNA as the sequencing template. Method: immunoSEQ multiplex PCR; TCRdb's copy keeps in-frame clones and lacks some. The sample yields under 250,000 clones, 57% seen once. The V gene is TRBV12-5, the J gene TRBJ2-5; D possibly corresponds to TRBD1 (5 bases). The source material was CD4+ T cells sorted from blood, sampled at week 0. The TCR comes from a human donor with alopecia areata. CDR3 bases: TGTGCTAGTGGTCCCAGGGCGGTAACTCCGTGGGGAGAGACCCAGTACTTC. Residues: CASGPRAVTPWGETQYF.